This T cell receptor (beta chain) was profiled in a study of cytomegalovirus exposure and HLA in healthy donors. Study-wide results and limits: The authors enumerated roughly 180 TCR beta chains as linked to cytomegalovirus. Later on, an analysis tied 15,000 to 20,000 TCR beta sequences to HLA alleles at 0.05 false discovery rate.

The CDR3 loop spans 13 amino acids. V lost 8 bases to trimming and J lost 1 base, with 10 bases between them. Per germline, CDR1 SGHTA and CDR2 FQGNSA. Primers included in the PCR were 60 Vbeta and 13 Jbeta primers. Repertoires were generated with immunoSEQ multiplex PCR, while TCRdb's copy carries only in-frame clones and drops some. Here the sample spans 79,000 or so clones, roughly 73% being singletons. Worth noting for this clone: What it binds is not known.

The chain is built from TRBV7-2 and TRBJ2-3; tentative D call: TRBD2 (5 bases). This receptor was obtained from a woman in her thirties or forties in good health and CMV-seropositive. Material: PBMCs. The CDR3 DNA follows: TGTGCCAGCTGGAGCGGTCGCACAGATACGCAGTATTTT. Residues: CASWSGRTDTQYF.